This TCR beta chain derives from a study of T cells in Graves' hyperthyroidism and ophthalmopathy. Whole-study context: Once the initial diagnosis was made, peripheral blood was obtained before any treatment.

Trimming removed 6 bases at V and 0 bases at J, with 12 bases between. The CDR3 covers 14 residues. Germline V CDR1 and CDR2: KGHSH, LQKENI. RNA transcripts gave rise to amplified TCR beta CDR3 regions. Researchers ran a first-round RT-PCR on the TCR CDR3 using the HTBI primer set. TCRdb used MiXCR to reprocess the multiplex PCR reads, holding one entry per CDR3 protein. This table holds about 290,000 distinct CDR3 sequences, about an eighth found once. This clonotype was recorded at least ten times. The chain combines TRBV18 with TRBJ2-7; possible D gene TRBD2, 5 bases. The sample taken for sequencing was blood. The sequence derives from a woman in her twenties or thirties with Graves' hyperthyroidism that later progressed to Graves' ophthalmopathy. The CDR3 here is CASSSEAGSYEQYF. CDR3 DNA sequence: TGTGCCAGCTCTTCCGAGGCGGGCTCCTACGAGCAGTACTTC.